Below, one T cell receptor (beta chain) is given with its context. What it binds is not known. This sample is part of a study of T cells in Graves' hyperthyroidism and ophthalmopathy. Study-wide results and limits: Most thyroid clonotypes expanded above 0.001 were also detected in blood.

V was clipped by 0 bases and J by 11 bases, with 8 bases between them. The CDR3 is 11 amino acids. The V gene's germline CDR1 is SGHRS and CDR2 YFSETQ. RNA transcripts served as the template for amplifying TCR beta CDR3 regions. When the TCR CDR3 underwent first-round RT-PCR, the HTBI primer set was used. TCRdb analysed the multiplex PCR reads with MiXCR anew, one entry per CDR3 protein. The data hold fewer than 600,000 distinct CDR3 sequences, with approximately 15% observed a single time. Sequencing was performed on blood. V is TRBV5-1 and J is TRBJ1-1; D gene unclear. The TCR sequence derives from a woman under 30 with Graves' hyperthyroidism. DNA for the CDR3: TGCGCCAGCAGCTTGGAGGTATATGCTTTCTTT. Its translation: CASSLEVYAFF.